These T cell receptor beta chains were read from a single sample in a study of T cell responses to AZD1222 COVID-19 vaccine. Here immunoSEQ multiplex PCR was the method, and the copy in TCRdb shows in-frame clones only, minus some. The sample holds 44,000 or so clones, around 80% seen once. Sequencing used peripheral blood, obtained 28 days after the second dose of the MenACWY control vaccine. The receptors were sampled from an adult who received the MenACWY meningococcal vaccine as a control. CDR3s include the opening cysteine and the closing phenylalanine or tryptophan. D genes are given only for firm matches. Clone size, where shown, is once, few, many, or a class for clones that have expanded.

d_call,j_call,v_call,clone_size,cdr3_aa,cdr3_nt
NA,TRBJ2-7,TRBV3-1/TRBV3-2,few,CASSQDLTVNAYEQYF,TGTGCCAGCAGCCAAGATCTCACAGTTAATGCCTACGAGCAGTACTTC
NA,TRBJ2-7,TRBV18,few,CASSPQEALEQYF,TGTGCCAGCTCACCACAGGAGGCTCTCGAGCAGTACTTC
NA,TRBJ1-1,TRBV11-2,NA,CASSLGGEAFF,TGTGCCAGCAGCTTAGGAGGGGAGGCTTTCTTT
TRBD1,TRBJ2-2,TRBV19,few,CASSIRTGTTGELFF,TGTGCCAGTAGTATCAGGACAGGGACCACCGGGGAGCTGTTTTTT
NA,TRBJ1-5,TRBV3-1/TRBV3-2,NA,CASSPRDGSNQPQHF,TGTGCCAGCAGCCCCCGTGATGGGTCCAATCAGCCCCAGCATTTT
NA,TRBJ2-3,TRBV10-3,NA,CAIGLRTDTQYF,TGTGCCATCGGGCTCCGCACAGATACGCAGTATTTT
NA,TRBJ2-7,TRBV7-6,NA,CASSRSQDYEQYF,TGTGCCAGCTCGAGATCCCAGGACTACGAGCAGTACTTC
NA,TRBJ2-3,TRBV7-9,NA,CASSLASRVREHEF,TGTGCCAGCAGCTTAGCGAGTAGGGTCCGGGAACACGAATTT
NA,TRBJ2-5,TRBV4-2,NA,CASSQDRAAQETQYF,TGTGCCAGCAGCCAAGACCGGGCAGCCCAAGAGACCCAGTACTTC
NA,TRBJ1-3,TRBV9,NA,CASSLDRSGNTIYF,TGTGCCAGCAGCCTCGACAGGAGTGGAAACACCATATATTTT
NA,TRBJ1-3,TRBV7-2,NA,CASSSPKRNTIYF,TGTGCCAGCAGCTCGCCTAAAAGAAACACCATATATTTT
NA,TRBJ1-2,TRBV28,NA,CASSSGLDYGYTF,TGTGCCAGCAGTTCCGGACTCGACTATGGCTACACCTTC
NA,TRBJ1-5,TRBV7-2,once,CASSPQVLSNQPQHF,TGTGCCAGCAGCCCACAGGTTTTATCGAATCAGCCCCAGCATTTT
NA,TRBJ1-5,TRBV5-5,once,CASSPRVDNQPQHF,TGTGCCAGCAGCCCTAGGGTAGACAATCAGCCCCAGCATTTT
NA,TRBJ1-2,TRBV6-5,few,CASTPSGRVDGYTF,TGTGCCAGCACCCCCTCAGGGAGGGTAGATGGCTACACCTTC
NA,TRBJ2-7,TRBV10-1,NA,CASSESGLAEQYF,TGCGCCAGCAGTGAGTCAGGGCTAGCGGAGCAGTACTTC
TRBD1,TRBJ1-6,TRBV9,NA,CASARGTGLYNSPLHF,TGTGCCAGCGCCCGAGGGACAGGCCTGTATAATTCACCCCTCCACTTT
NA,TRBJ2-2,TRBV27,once,CASSPNIAGELFF,TGTGCCAGCAGTCCCAATATCGCCGGGGAGCTGTTTTTT
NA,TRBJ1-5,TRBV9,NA,CASSRGMGGRNQPQHF,TGTGCCAGCAGCAGAGGGATGGGCGGTCGCAATCAGCCCCAGCATTTT
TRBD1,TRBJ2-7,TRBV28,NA,CASSKGQGRLEQYF,TGTGCCAGCAGTAAGGGACAGGGGCGACTCGAGCAGTACTTC
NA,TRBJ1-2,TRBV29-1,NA,CSVVVGLRSGYTF,TGCAGCGTTGTAGTCGGACTTCGTTCTGGCTACACCTTC
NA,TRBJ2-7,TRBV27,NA,CASTLEQYF,TGTGCCAGCACCCTCGAGCAGTACTTC
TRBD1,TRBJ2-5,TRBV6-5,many,CASSPETGGQETQYF,TGTGCCAGCAGTCCTGAAACAGGGGGCCAAGAGACCCAGTACTTC
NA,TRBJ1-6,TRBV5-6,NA,CASSPGRVYSPLHF,TGTGCCAGCAGCCCAGGACGGGTTTATTCACCCCTCCACTTT
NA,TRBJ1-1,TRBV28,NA,CASSFSGWVVAFF,TGTGCCAGCAGTTTTTCCGGTTGGGTTGTGGCTTTCTTT
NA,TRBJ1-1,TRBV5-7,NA,CASSLDTEAFF,TGTGCCAGCAGCTTGGATACTGAAGCTTTCTTT
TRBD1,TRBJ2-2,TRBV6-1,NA,CASSDRQGAGGELFF,TGTGCCAGCAGTGATCGGCAGGGGGCCGGGGGGGAGCTGTTTTTT
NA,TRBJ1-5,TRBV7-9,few,CASSLVGRGNQPQHF,TGTGCCAGCAGCTTAGTCGGGCGGGGAAATCAGCCCCAGCATTTT
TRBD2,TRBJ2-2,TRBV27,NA,CASRLLGLAGGNTGELFF,TGTGCCAGCAGACTCCTTGGACTAGCGGGGGGGAATACCGGGGAGCTGTTTTTT
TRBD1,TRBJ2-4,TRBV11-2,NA,CASSLKTGTGLYF,TGTGCCAGCAGCTTAAAAACGGGGACAGGGTTGTACTTC
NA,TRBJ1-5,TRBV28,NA,CASRTTGPSNQPQHF,TGTGCCAGCAGGACGACCGGACCGAGCAATCAGCCCCAGCATTTT
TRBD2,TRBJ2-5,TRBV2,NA,CASTGTSGGQETQYF,TGTGCCAGCACGGGGACTAGCGGGGGCCAAGAGACCCAGTACTTC
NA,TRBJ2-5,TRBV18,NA,CASSPPSGMETQYF,TGTGCCAGCTCACCACCGTCGGGGATGGAGACCCAGTACTTC
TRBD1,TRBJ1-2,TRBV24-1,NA,CATSDLTGDYGYTF,TGTGCCACCAGTGATTTGACAGGGGACTATGGCTACACCTTC
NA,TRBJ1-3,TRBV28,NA,CASSSGIRGSNTIYF,TGTGCCAGCAGTTCTGGTATAAGGGGGAGTAACACCATATATTTT
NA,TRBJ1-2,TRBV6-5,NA,CASSLEGGYGYTF,TGTGCCAGCAGTCTGGAAGGAGGGTATGGCTACACCTTC
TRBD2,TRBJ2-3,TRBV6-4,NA,CASSSGRATDTQYF,TGTGCCAGCAGTAGCGGGAGGGCCACAGATACGCAGTATTTT
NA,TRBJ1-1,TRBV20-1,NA,CSAPGNTEAFF,TGCAGTGCTCCAGGGAACACTGAAGCTTTCTTT
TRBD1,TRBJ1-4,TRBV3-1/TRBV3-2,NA,CASSQLMTGPNEKLFF,TGTGCCAGCAGCCAACTAATGACAGGGCCTAATGAAAAACTGTTTTTT
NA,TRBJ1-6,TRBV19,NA,CASSADRRRTQGSPLHF,TGTGCCAGTAGCGCAGACAGGAGAAGAACCCAGGGTTCACCCCTCCACTTT
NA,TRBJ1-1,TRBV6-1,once,CASSEGARPEAFF,TGTGCCAGCAGTGAAGGTGCCAGGCCTGAAGCTTTCTTT
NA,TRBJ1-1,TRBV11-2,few,CASSFRTGYTEAFF,TGTGCCAGCAGCTTTAGGACGGGGTATACTGAAGCTTTCTTT
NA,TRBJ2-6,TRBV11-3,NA,CASSRDSNVLTF,TGTGCCAGCAGCCGCGACAGCAACGTCCTGACTTTC
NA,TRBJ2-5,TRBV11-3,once,CASSLGGLGSETQYF,TGTGCCAGCAGCTTAGGGGGGTTGGGGTCCGAGACCCAGTACTTC
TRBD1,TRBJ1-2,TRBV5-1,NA,CASSLGGQGTGGYTF,TGCGCCAGCAGCTTGGGGGGACAGGGGACTGGTGGCTACACCTTC
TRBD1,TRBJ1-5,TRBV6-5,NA,CASSRQGAGQPQHF,TGTGCCAGCAGCCGACAGGGGGCCGGACAGCCCCAGCATTTT
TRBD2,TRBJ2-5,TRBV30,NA,CAWSVLGLAGTTQYF,TGTGCCTGGAGTGTACTCGGACTAGCGGGAACTACCCAGTACTTC
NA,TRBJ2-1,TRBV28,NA,CASARVGTGIIACFF,NA
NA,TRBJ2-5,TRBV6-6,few,CASSYSEGAETQYF,TGTGCCAGCAGTTACTCGGAGGGGGCCGAGACCCAGTACTTC
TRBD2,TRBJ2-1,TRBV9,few,CASSVLGLAGGPSYNEQFF,TGTGCCAGCAGCGTATTGGGACTAGCGGGGGGGCCTTCCTACAATGAGCAGTTCTTC
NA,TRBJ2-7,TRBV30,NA,CAGIRELGEQYF,TGTGCCGGAATCAGGGAATTGGGCGAGCAGTACTTC